This T cell receptor beta chain emerged from a study of technical replicates of blood from a few donors. CDR1 and CDR2 from the germline V gene are SQVTM and ANQGSEA. The CDR3 loop spans 15 amino acids. V was trimmed by 7 bases and J by 4 bases, leaving 20 bases between them. The table came from immunoSEQ multiplex PCR; TCRdb's copy has only in-frame clones and leaves some out. The sample has about 93,000 clones; 95% are singletons. Sequences were obtained from T cells isolated from PBMCs. The chain couples TRBV29-1 to TRBJ2-1; no reliable D call. This receptor was taken from a human donor in good health. Written as DNA, the CDR3 is TGCAGCGCGTGCAAGGAGTCGCATCCATACAATGAGCAGTTCTTC. It translates to CSACKESHPYNEQFF.